This T cell receptor (beta chain) appears in the sequencing data of a study of blood T cell repertoires in COVID-19. Per the study methods: By means of reference gene primer amplification, nucleated cell counts were estimated. The method was immunoSEQ multiplex PCR; TCRdb's version includes in-frame clones alone and lacks a portion of them. V and J calls and clone size are as listed in that table; D and trimming were resolved from the DNA. The top ten clones hold 4.1% of a sample with more than 90,000 clones, approximately 80% of them seen once. Losses at the gene ends were 5 bases for V and 7 bases for J; bases not matched to a gene: 9. CDR1 LNHDA and CDR2 SQIVND come from the germline V gene (reference sequence). This CDR3 is 15 amino acids long.

V usage is TRBV19 and J usage is TRBJ1-5; 9 bases line up with TRBD1. The sample consisted of peripheral blood. The TCR sequence derives from a man in his fifties or sixties with acute or convalescent COVID-19. The CDR3 sequence: CASSPRTGERQPQHF. DNA of the CDR3: TGTGCCAGTAGTCCCCGGACAGGGGAAAGACAGCCCCAGCATTTT.